This T cell receptor beta chain appears in the sequencing data of a study of T cell changes during pregnancy in multiple sclerosis (dated by TCRdb to 2018 to 2020). For the study in its entirety: In women with multiple sclerosis, the researchers looked at how the T cell repertoire shifted as pregnancy progressed.

The library was made by the immunoSEQ multiplex PCR assay. TCRdb obtained this table from immuneACCESS and retained in-frame rearrangements with V and J assigned. These tables miss some clones; where compared with another copy, unresolved V genes account for less than half of the shortfall, and the remainder is unexplained. The sample has about 73,000 clones on record, approximately 92% of them singletons. The ten top clones hold over 2.5% of the sample. The germline V and J ends show losses of 0 bases and 8 bases respectively, and no gene match explains 10 bases of the junction. From the cysteine through the phenylalanine, the CDR3 covers 17 amino acids. The retained sequence is limited to the CDR3, 51 bases, with the frame set at the first base. The germline V gene specifies MGHRA as CDR1 and YSYEKL as CDR2. Comment on this clone: Its antigen specificity is not known. No qualities accompany the bases; no much larger clone lies one base away.

The receptor comes from a female donor in good health, enrolled as a control in a pregnancy study. The sequencing here drew on peripheral blood, taken in the third trimester of pregnancy. The chain couples TRBV4-1 to TRBJ2-2; 9 bases in between match TRBD1. The CDR3 here reads CASSQDQGTGLRGELFF. The nucleotides are TGCGCCAGCAGCCAAGATCAGGGGACAGGGCTTAGGGGGGAGCTGTTTTTT.